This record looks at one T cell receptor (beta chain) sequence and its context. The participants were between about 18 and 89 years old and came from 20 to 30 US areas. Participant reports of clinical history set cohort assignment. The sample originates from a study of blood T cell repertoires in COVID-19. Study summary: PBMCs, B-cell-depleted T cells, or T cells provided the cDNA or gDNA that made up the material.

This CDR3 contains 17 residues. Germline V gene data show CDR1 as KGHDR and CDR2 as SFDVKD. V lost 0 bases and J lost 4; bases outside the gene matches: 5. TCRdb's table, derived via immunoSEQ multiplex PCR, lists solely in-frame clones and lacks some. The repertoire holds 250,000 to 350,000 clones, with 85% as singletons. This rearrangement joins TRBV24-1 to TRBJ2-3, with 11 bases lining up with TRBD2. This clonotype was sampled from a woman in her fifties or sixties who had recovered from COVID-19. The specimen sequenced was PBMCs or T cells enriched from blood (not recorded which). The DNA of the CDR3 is TGTGCCACCAGTGATTTGCGGGCTAGCGGGGGGCCAGATACGCAGTATTTT. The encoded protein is CATSDLRASGGPDTQYF.